One T cell receptor (beta chain) is described in this entry. The antigen remains unidentified. The source of the sample is a study of cytomegalovirus exposure and HLA in healthy donors. Regarding the study as a whole: Follow-up analysis later connected one missense variant in DCLRE1C with trimming of TCR beta V- and J-genes.

The primer mix had 60 Vbeta and 13 Jbeta primers. Data came from immunoSEQ multiplex PCR; TCRdb stores just in-frame clones and leaves some out. Of about 210,000 clones listed, about four fifths are singletons. It was healthy bone marrow donors who served as donors. The CDR3 length is 14 residues. Deletions cut 0 bases from V and 7 bases from J, with 12 bases between. Per the germline V gene, CDR1 is MGHRA and CDR2 is YSYEKL. Sequencing was done on a sample of PBMCs. V usage is TRBV4-1 and J usage is TRBJ1-1; D ambiguous. The receptor was isolated from a man aged 35-49 years in good health and CMV-seropositive. The CDR3 loop reads CASSQDPDGSEAFF. DNA of the CDR3: TGCGCCAGCAGCCAAGATCCGGACGGGAGTGAAGCTTTCTTT.